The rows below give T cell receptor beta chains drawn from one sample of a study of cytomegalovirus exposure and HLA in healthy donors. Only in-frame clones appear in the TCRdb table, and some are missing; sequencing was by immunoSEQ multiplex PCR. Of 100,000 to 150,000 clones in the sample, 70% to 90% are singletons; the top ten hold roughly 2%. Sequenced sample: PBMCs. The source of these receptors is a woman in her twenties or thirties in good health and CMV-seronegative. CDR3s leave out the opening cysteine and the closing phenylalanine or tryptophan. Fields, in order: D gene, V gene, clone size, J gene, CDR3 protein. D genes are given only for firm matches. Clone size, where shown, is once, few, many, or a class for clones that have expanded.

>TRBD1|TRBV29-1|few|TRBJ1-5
SVEDRKQGYQPQH
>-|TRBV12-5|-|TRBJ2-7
ASGTTGKDRYEQY
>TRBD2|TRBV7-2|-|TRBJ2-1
ASSAGLAGGRHEQF
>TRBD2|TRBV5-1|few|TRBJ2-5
ASSLELAGGETQY
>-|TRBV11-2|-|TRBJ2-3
ASSLVKPTDTQY
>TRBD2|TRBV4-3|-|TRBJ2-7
ASSQGGGPLYEQY
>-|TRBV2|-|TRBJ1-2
ASSVEEGDYGYT
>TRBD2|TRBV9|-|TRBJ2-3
ASSVTSGGAATQY
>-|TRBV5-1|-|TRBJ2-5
ASSSPGGEATQY
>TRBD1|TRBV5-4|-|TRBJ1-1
ASSPTGQGTTEAF
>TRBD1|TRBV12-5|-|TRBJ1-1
ASGSPTGRYTEAF
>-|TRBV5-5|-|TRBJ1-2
ASSLPGGYT
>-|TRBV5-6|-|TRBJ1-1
ASSSMTENTEAF
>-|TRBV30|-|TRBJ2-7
AWTMGRGSRSSYEQY